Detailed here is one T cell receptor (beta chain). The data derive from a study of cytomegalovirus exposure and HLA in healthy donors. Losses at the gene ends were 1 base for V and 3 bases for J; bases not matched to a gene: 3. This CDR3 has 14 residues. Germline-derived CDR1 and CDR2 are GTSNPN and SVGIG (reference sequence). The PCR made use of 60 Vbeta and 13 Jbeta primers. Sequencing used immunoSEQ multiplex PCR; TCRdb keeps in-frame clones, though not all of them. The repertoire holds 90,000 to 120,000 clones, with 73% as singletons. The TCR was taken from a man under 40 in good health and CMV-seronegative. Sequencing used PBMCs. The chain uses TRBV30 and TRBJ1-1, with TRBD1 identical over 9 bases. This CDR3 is CAWSAGTGYTEAFF. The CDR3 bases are TGTGCCTGGAGTGCAGGGACAGGGTACACTGAAGCTTTCTTT.